Below, one T cell receptor (beta chain) is given with its context. Its antigen has not been determined. Per-nucleotide qualities are absent, and no much larger clonotype sits a single base away. These data come from a study of blood T cell repertoires in COVID-19 (dated by TCRdb to the early 2020s). Describing the broader study: The collaborator samples originated in the United States, Italy and Spain and spanned the acute and convalescent phases of COVID-19. The repertoires were made available in a free public database intended to serve as a resource for research on the immune response to SARS-CoV-2. Nearly every sample came with metadata listing a de-identified subject ID, COVID-19 status, age in years and sex. Where available, HLA class I and class II types were obtained from metadata supplied by the sample provider rather than from assay-based typing. The dataset comprised deeply sampled blood TCRbeta repertoires from subjects exposed to, actively infected with, or recovered from COVID-19. The prospective study material was composed of cDNA or gDNA derived from T cells, B-cell-depleted T cells, or PBMCs. The samples were drawn from two sources: the first 160 participants of the ongoing ImmuneRACE study, and 1,000 to 1,500 subjects contributed by 6 global collaborators. The paper as a whole reports these results and caveats: Clinical and demographic metadata were provided uncurated, with the amount varying by source and participant.

The germline V gene provides CDR1 SGHDT and CDR2 YYEEEE. Trimming takes 2 bases off V and 1 base off J; junction bases not matched to a gene: 10. From the cysteine up to the phenylalanine, the CDR3 has a length of 17 residues. Just CDR3 DNA is preserved here, 51 bases in frame from base 1. The immunoSEQ Assay, a bias-controlled multiplex PCR, was used to amplify TCRbeta CDR3 regions from genomic DNA. From the authors' description of their analysis: Nucleated cell counts per sample were estimated from amplification of reference gene primers within the assay. To quantify the absolute abundance of each unique TCRbeta CDR3 rearrangement, sequence reads were collapsed and filtered. Productive Simpson clonality was computed per sample as the square root of Simpson's diversity index over productive rearrangements. Not all clones reach the TCRdb copy of this immuneACCESS table, which keeps in-frame sequences only. Checked studies attribute under half of the gap to unresolved V genes and leave the rest unexplained. V and J calls and clone size follow that table, whereas D and trimming were derived from the DNA. Counted in this sample were tens of thousands of clones; around 87% of them appeared once. About 13% of the sample goes to the ten largest clones.

Whole blood was collected in K2EDTA tubes by collaborating institutions according to the institutions' own protocols. Collaborator samples were shipped for TCRbeta analysis as frozen whole blood, isolated PBMCs, or DNA extracted from either sample type. The clonotype comes from a human donor in a cohort sampled during active COVID-19. The donor label of this sample is uncertain. The sample was peripheral blood. The sequence links TRBV5-6 to TRBJ1-1, and TRBD1 aligns with 8 junction nucleotides. The CDR3 protein sequence reads: CASSLGQGARRNTEAFF. The DNA sequence is given as TGTGCCAGCAGCTTAGGGCAGGGGGCGCGGAGGAACACTGAAGCTTTCTTT.